This TCR beta chain was recorded in a study of blood T cell repertoires in COVID-19. Turning to the study itself: PBMCs, B-cell-depleted T cells, or T cells provided the cDNA or gDNA that made up the material.

Sequencing used immunoSEQ multiplex PCR; TCRdb keeps in-frame clones, though not all of them. The table shows over 350,000 clones, with approximately 89% occurring only once. Trimming at V came to 5 bases and at J to 5 bases, leaving 2 bases not matched to a gene. This CDR3 region has 12 residues. From germline, CDR1 is LNHDA and CDR2 SQIVND (reference sequence). The sequenced material came from PBMCs or T cells enriched from blood (not recorded which). The chain employs TRBV19 and TRBJ1-2, with 7 nucleotides matching TRBD1. This receptor was identified in a woman aged 40 to 50 who had been exposed to COVID-19. CDR3: CASSYRGYGYTF. The CDR3 bases are TGTGCCAGTAGTTACAGGGGATATGGCTACACCTTC.